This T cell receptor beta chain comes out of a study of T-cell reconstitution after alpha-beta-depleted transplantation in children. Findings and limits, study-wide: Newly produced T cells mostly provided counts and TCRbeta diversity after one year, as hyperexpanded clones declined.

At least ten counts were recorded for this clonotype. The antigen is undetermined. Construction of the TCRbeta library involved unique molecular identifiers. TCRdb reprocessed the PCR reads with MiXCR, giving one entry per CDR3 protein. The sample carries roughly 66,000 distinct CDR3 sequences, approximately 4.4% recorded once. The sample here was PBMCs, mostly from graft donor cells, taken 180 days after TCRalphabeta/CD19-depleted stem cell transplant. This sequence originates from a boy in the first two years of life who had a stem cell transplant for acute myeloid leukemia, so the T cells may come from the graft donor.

In nucleotides, the CDR3 is TGCGCCAGCAGCTTGGCCGCCGGATCTAAGGGAGGCTACACCTTC. Encoded protein: CASSLAAGSKGGYTF. The genes are TRBV5-1 and TRBJ1-2; D gene ambiguous. This CDR3 has 15 amino acids. Trimming left V 0 bases short and J 8 bases short, with 17 bases between. CDR1 is SGHRS, CDR2 YFSETQ, per germline.